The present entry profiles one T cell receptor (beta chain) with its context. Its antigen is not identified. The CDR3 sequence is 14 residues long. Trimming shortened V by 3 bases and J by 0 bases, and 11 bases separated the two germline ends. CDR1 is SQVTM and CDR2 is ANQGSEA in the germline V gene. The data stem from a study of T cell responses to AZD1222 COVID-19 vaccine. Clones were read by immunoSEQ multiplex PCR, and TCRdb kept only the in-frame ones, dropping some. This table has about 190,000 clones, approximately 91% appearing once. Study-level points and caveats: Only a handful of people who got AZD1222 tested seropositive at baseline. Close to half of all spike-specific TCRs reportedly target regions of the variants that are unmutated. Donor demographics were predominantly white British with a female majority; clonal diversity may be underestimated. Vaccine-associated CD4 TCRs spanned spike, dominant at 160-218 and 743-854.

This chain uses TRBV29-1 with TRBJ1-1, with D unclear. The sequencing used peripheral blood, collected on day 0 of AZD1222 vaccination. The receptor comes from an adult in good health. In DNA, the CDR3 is TGCAGCGTTGAGGGTCAGCGTATGAACACTGAAGCTTTCTTT. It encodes CSVEGQRMNTEAFF.